Described below is a single TCR beta chain sequence and its context. It has no known antigen specificity. Base-call qualities are not available, and no considerably larger clone is one nucleotide away. Genomic DNA was isolated from the sorted cells so that the TCRbeta CDR3 region could be sequenced. The immunoSEQ Assay was used for sequencing of TCRbeta CDR3 regions. Held by TCRdb, this immuneACCESS table contains in-frame sequences only and omits some clones. Under half of the omission traces to an unresolved V gene where checked; the cause of the rest is unknown. The sample has some 98,000 clones on record, about four fifths of them singletons. Together, the top ten hold more than 1.2% of the sample. Trimming costs V 4 bases and J 8 bases, and their ends lie 17 bases apart. The germline V gene encodes CDR1 SEHNR and CDR2 FQNEAQ (reference sequence). From the cysteine up to the phenylalanine, the CDR3 has a length of 14 residues. The only DNA kept is the CDR3, 42 bases in frame from the first base.

This sample was taken from a study of OX40 agonist ivuxolimab in advanced cancers. Background on the whole study: Ivuxolimab was an agonistic, fully human IgG2 monoclonal antibody directed against OX40 (CD134), a costimulatory receptor. In the dose-escalation cohort, 82.7% of patients were male, and the mean age was approximately 55 years, with a range of about 23 to 90. Among the roughly 50 dose-escalation patients, about 20 had hepatocellular carcinoma, approximately 15 melanoma, 9 renal cell carcinoma and 9 head and neck cancer. The paper reports the monotherapy dose-escalation portion (N of about 56 patients) of the phase I ivuxolimab trial. Partial responses occurred in three dose-escalation patients: two with cutaneous melanoma and one with hepatocellular carcinoma. The purpose of peripheral TCRbeta sequencing was to test whether ivuxolimab changed TCR sequence diversity and led to clonal T-cell expansion. Intravenous ivuxolimab was administered to patients every 2 weeks at six dose levels: 0.01, 0.1, 0.3, 1.5, 3 and 10 mg/kg. Patients were allowed to have had prior anti-PD-1, anti-PD-L1 or anti-CTLA-4 therapy, and around two fifths of the dose-escalation patients had been treated with checkpoint inhibitors. Points the paper makes about the study in general: Low levels of normalized T-cell clonal expansion were also seen in some patients who did not respond. On average, CD8+ T cells showed more expanded clones than CD4+ T cells after ivuxolimab. In the 0.1-3.0 mg/kg groups, partial responders had among the lowest normalized peripheral clonal expansion, particularly in CD8+ T cells. Clonal expansion of both CD4+ and CD8+ blood T cells was observed from baseline to week 6 at doses 0.1 to 3.0 mg/kg. The antigen specificity of the peripheral T cells that underwent clonal expansion was not determined.

Patients with a history of autoimmune disease or receiving systemic immunosuppression were excluded from the trial. Peripheral blood for TCR sequencing was collected from all dose cohorts at baseline, on cycle 4 day 1, and on cycle 7 day 1. The samples were taken from a phase I, first-in-human, multicenter, open-label dose-escalation trial of ivuxolimab. The trial enrolled adults with locally advanced or metastatic head and neck squamous cell, hepatocellular, melanoma or renal cell carcinoma. CD4+ and CD8+ T cells were sorted separately from peripheral blood before TCR sequencing. The TCR comes from an adult with an advanced solid tumor such as melanoma, head and neck, liver or kidney cancer. The chain is made from TRBV7-9 and TRBJ1-2, with an unclear D gene assignment. The sample was CD4+ or CD8+ T cells sorted from blood, taken in a trial of the OX40 agonist ivuxolimab. Read as DNA, the sequence is TGTGCCAGCAGCTACACCCGAGCGGTGGGAGGCTACACCTTC. Its protein is CASSYTRAVGGYTF.